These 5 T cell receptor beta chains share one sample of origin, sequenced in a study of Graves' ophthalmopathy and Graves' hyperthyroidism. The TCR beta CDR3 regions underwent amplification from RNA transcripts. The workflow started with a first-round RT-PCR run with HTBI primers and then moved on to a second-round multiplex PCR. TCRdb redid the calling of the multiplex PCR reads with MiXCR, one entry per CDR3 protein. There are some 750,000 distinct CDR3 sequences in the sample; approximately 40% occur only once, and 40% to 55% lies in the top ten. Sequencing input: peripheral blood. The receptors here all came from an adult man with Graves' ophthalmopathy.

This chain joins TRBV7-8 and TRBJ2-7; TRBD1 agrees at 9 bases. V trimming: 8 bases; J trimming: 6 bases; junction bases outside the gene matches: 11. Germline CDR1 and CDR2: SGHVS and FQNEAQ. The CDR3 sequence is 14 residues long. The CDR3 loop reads CASSPGVDRGEQYF. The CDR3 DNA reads TGTGCCAGCTCACCGGGGGTGGACAGGGGCGAGCAGTACTTC.

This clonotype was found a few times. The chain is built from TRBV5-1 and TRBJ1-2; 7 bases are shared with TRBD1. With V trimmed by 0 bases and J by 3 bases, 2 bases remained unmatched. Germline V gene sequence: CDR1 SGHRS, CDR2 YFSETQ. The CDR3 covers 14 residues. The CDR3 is CASSLGQGYYGYTF. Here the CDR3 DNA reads TGCGCCAGCAGCTTGGGACAGGGATACTATGGCTACACCTTC.

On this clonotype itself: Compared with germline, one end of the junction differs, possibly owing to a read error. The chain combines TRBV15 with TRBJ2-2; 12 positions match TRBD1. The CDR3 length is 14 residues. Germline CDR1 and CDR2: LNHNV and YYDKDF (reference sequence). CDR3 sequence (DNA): TGTGCCACTGGGACAGGGGGCCGCACCAGGGAGCTGTTTTTT. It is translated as CATGTGGRTRELFF. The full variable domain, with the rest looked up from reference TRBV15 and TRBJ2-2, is DAMVIQNPRYQVTQFGKPVTLSCSQTLNHNVMYWYQQKSSQAPKLLFHYYDKDFNNEADTPDNFQSRRPNTSFCFLDIRSPGLGDTAMYLCATGTGGRTRELFFGEGSRLTVL.

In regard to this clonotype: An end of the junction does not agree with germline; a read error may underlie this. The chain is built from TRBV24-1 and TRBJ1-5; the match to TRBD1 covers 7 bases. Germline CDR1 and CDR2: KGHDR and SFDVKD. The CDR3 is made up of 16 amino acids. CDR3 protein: CASSERQGSGNEPQHF. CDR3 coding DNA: TGTGCCAGCAGTGAAAGACAGGGCAGTGGGAATGAGCCCCAGCATTTT.

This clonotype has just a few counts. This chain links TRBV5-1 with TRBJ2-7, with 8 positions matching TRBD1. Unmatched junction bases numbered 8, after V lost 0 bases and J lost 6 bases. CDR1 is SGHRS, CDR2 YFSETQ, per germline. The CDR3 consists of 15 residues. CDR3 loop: CASSLGDRWPAEQYF. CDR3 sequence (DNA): TGCGCCAGCAGCTTGGGGGACAGGTGGCCCGCCGAGCAGTACTTC. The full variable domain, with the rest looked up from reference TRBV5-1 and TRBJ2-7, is KAGVTQTPRYLIKTRGQQVTLSCSPISGHRSVSWYQQTPGQGLQFLFEYFSETQRNKGNFPGRFSGRQFSNSRSEMNVSTLELGDSALYLCASSLGDRWPAEQYFGPGTRLTVT.